This T cell receptor beta chain was retrieved from a study of T-cell memory formation after mild COVID-19 (dated by TCRdb to the early 2020s). At the level of the whole study: TCR sequence clusters from the two donors were found to be largely donor specific. In a couple of donors, T-cell clones that expanded and contracted after mild COVID-19 were tracked by sequencing TCRalpha and TCRbeta repertoires over time. Two young, previously healthy adult volunteers made up the cohort, one male and one female.

The V end loses 0 bases and the J end loses 4 bases, and a stretch of 18 bases separates them. Looking up the germline V gene yields CDR1 LGHNA and CDR2 YSLEER. The CDR3 contains 18 residues, cysteine and phenylalanine counted. The sequence is cut down to CDR3 DNA, 54 bases in frame from base 1. General conclusions and limits of the study: The second-wave clones that peaked on day 37 were not confirmed to be SARS-CoV-2 specific. The study included only a couple of mild cases, and larger cohorts that include severe cases with pre-infection samples were judged to be necessary. Contracting CD4+ clones were located mainly in the CM and EM memory subsets, whereas CD8+ clones were found to be enriched in EMRA. Clones contracting from day 15 to 85 had balanced CD4/CD8 phenotypes, while a second wave expanding from day 15 to 37 was biased towards CD4+. Some responding clones were found in pre-infection memory, which suggests that pre-existing cross-reactive memory T cells took part in the SARS-CoV-2 response.

About this clonotype itself: Its cognate antigen has yet to be identified. Base qualities are missing; no much larger clone stands one base away.

Ficoll-Paque density gradient centrifugation was the method used to isolate PBMCs. Sequencing took place on an Illumina NovaSeq 6000. cDNA libraries for TCRalpha and TCRbeta were prepared by 5'RACE using constant-segment primers, with sample barcodes and unique molecular identifiers added. Trizol reagent was used to extract RNA from every sample. Library amplification was performed in two PCR steps, and a second sample barcode and Illumina TruSeq adapters were introduced in the second step. Sequencing of libraries was performed on an Illumina NovaSeq with 2 x 150 bp paired-end reads. The source study handled its data this way. Demultiplexing of reads and collapsing into UMI-guided consensus sequences were performed with migec v1.2.7. Using mixcr v2.1.11, the UMI consensuses were aligned to TRA and TRB V and J templates and assembled into clonotypes. Expanded or contracted clonotypes were those called significant by both edgeR and NoisET, with noise models trained on biological replicates. edgeR calls used a false discovery rate-adjusted p below 0.01 and a log2 fold-change threshold of 1. As an exploratory analysis of dynamics, max-normalized trajectories of the 1000 most abundant clonotypes were examined by PCA with hierarchical clustering. Each responding clone was given a CD4 or CD8 phenotype based on the CD4+ and CD8+ repertoires, which had been sequenced separately. TCRdb's own reprocessing of the public reads used fastp at Q25 and MiXCR and kept productive beta chains. All rows with the same CDR3 protein become a single entry with the most common DNA and genes. It is TCRdb's table, rather than the study itself, that gives the V and J calls and clone size. The sample includes under 650,000 distinct CDR3 sequences, with more than 15% observed a single time. The ten largest account for around 12% of the sample.

This receptor was identified in an adult woman who had mild COVID-19 (a few samples of this study predate the infection). The sample titles of this study are shuffled in the database, so cell type and time point are left out; the donor was told from shared clones. Sequences were obtained from PBMCs or a T cell subset sorted from them (not recorded which). The chain uses TRBV4-3 and TRBJ1-4; TRBD1 is a possible D gene, resting on 5 matching bases. At the DNA level, the sequence is TGCGCCAGCAGCCAAGAAATCCGGGACGGGGGATTTAATGAAAAACTGTTTTTT. Its protein reads: CASSQEIRDGGFNEKLFF.